The source of this T cell receptor (beta chain) is a study of blood T cell repertoires in COVID-19. Study details: Collection of acute and convalescent COVID-19 samples took place in the United States, Italy and Spain. Nucleic acid was either cDNA or gDNA, and it came from T cells, B-cell-depleted T cells, or PBMCs.

TCRdb's table, derived via immunoSEQ multiplex PCR, lists solely in-frame clones and lacks some. The data show hundreds of thousands of clones, roughly nine tenths seen once. Germline CDR1 is MNHEY and CDR2 is SMNVEV (reference sequence). The CDR3 has 17 amino acids. Trimming at V came to 4 bases and at J to 2 bases, leaving 6 bases not matched to a gene. V and J are TRBV27 and TRBJ2-3, with 13 nucleotides matching TRBD2. The clonotype comes from a woman between 25 and 40 years old with acute COVID-19. Sequenced material: PBMCs or T cells enriched from blood (not recorded which). The CDR3 loop is CASSWATSGGDTDTQYF. In DNA form, the CDR3 reads TGTGCCAGCAGTTGGGCAACTAGCGGGGGGGACACAGATACGCAGTATTTT.